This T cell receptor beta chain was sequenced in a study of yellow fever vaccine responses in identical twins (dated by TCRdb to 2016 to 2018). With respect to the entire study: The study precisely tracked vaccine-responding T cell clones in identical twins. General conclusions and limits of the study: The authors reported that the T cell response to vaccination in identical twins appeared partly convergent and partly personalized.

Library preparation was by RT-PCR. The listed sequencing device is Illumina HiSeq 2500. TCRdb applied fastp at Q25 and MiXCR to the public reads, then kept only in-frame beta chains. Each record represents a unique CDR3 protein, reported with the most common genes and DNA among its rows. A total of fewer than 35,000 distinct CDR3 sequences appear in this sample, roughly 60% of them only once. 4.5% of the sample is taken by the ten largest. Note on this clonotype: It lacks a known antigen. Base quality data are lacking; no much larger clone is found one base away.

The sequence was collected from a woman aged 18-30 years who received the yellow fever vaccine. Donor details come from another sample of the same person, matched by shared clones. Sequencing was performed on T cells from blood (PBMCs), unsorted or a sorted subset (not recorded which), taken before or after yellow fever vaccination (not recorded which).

CDR3 sequence: CASSRYNEQFF. The sequenced DNA: TGTGCCAGCAGTCGATACAATGAGCAGTTCTTC. The chain is assembled from TRBV6-1 and TRBJ2-1, with the D gene too uncertain to name. CDR1 and CDR2 were assigned from the germline V gene as MNHNS and SASEGT. The V end loses 5 bases and the J end loses 4 bases, and a stretch of 3 bases separates them. The cysteine opens and the phenylalanine closes a CDR3 of 11 amino acids. Kept here is only the CDR3 DNA, which spans 33 bases and is read in frame from base 1.